This T cell receptor beta chain was captured by sequencing in a study of blood T cell repertoires in COVID-19. Across the whole study: T cells, B-cell-depleted T cells, or PBMCs supplied cDNA or gDNA.

TCRdb's copy holds only in-frame clones and misses some; the assay was immunoSEQ multiplex PCR. The top ten clones hold roughly 7.4% of a sample with roughly 230,000 clones, approximately 80% of them seen once. The V and J ends lost 3 bases and 7 bases respectively, with 18 bases between them. The CDR3 spans 16 residues. The germline CDR1 and CDR2 sequences are LGHDT and YNNKEL (reference sequence). V gene TRBV3-1 (or the pseudogene TRBV3-2) combines with J gene TRBJ1-4; D is unresolved. Sequenced sample: peripheral blood. This TCR derives from a woman between 45 and 60 years old with acute or convalescent COVID-19. CDR3 coding DNA: TGTGCCAGCAGCCATCGCACGGGTCACCAACTTGAAAAACTGTTTTTT. This codes for CASSHRTGHQLEKLFF.